This paragraph reports one TCR beta chain. The entry originates in a study of OX40 agonist ivuxolimab in advanced cancers. Across the study: The dose of intravenous ivuxolimab that patients received every 2 weeks ranged from 0.01 to 10 mg/kg. Dose-escalation patients were diagnosed with hepatocellular carcinoma, melanoma, renal cell cancer or head and neck cancer. With a range of roughly 20 to 80, age averaged roughly 61 years, and about 80% were male. Prior anti-PD-1, anti-PD-L1 or anti-CTLA-4 therapy was allowed; 40% had some.

Data came from immunoSEQ multiplex PCR; TCRdb stores just in-frame clones and leaves some out. This repertoire shows tens of thousands of clones, 93% found once; its top ten account for roughly 6.5%. The V end was cut by 0 bases, the J end by 1 base, with 16 bases between. The V gene's germline CDR1 is SGHRS and CDR2 YFSETQ. The CDR3 is made up of 18 amino acids. The chain combines TRBV5-1 with TRBJ2-2, with TRBD1 as a possible D gene (5 bases). The source is an adult with an advanced solid tumor such as melanoma, head and neck, liver or kidney cancer. This material consisted of CD4+ or CD8+ T cells sorted from blood, taken in a trial of the OX40 agonist ivuxolimab. The chain's CDR3 is CASSLAGPGQMNTGELFF. CDR3 DNA: TGCGCCAGCAGCTTGGCAGGTCCCGGACAAATGAACACCGGGGAGCTGTTTTTT.